Described below is a single T cell receptor (beta chain) sequence and its context. What it recognizes is unknown. Germline trimming cut 2 bases from V and 3 bases from J; bases unmatched to any gene: 6. From germline, CDR1 is SGHAT and CDR2 FQNNGV. This CDR3 is 15 amino acids long. These data are taken from a study of cytomegalovirus exposure and HLA in healthy donors. Data came from immunoSEQ multiplex PCR; TCRdb stores just in-frame clones and leaves some out. This sample has 150,000 to 200,000 clones, with about three quarters found just once. The donors formed part of the roughly 120-subject validation cohort, distinct from the roughly 660-subject first cohort. Findings and limits, study-wide: Among the CMV-associated chains, three were confirmed in vitro as specific for CMV antigens.

The clonotype comes from a woman in her 30s in good health and CMV-seronegative. The specimen was PBMCs. The chain combines TRBV11-2 with TRBJ2-5; 7 nucleotides match TRBD1. The CDR3 nucleotides read TGTGCCAGCAGCTTAAGGGGGCAGGGGGAAGAGACCCAGTACTTC. Its translation: CASSLRGQGEETQYF.